This T cell receptor (beta chain) was recovered during a study of beta chain features in type 1 diabetes. Study-wide results and caveats: For Type 1 diabetes patients, all four CD4+ subsets carried TCRB CDR3s that were moderately but significantly shorter.

Expressed TCRB transcripts were sequenced, since all the RNA that had been isolated was reverse transcribed. Profiling relied on immunoSEQ multiplex PCR, and the TCRdb table lists in-frame clones only, not all of them. The sample holds tens of thousands of clones; 66% are singletons and the top ten take less than 2%. As to this clone: The antigen is not known.

Sequencing was performed on Tregs from blood. The origin of this receptor is a young man with type 1 diabetes. Some clones in this sample may be carry-over from other donors' samples.

The CDR3 loop reads CASSPPGQLKETQYF. The CDR3 nucleotides read TGTGCCAGCTCACCGCCGGGACAGCTAAAAGAGACCCAGTACTTC. The rearrangement links TRBV18 to TRBJ2-5; 7 nucleotides line up with TRBD1. The germline CDR1 and CDR2 sequences are KGHSH and LQKENI. The trim removed 3 bases at V and 3 bases at J, leaving 7 bases unmatched. The CDR3 contains 15 residues.